The 13 T cell receptor beta chains in this list originate from one sample, sequenced in a study of immune heterogeneity within non-small cell lung tumors. It was a multiplex PCR that amplified TCR beta CDR3, with 32 V and 13 J primers. A single record per CDR3 protein comes from TCRdb applying MiXCR to the multiplex PCR reads. The table has roughly 3,300 distinct CDR3 sequences, 17% seen once. Template material comprised bulk tumor genomic DNA at approximately 650 ng per sample. Taken during surgery, several biopsies per primary tumor were spaced as far apart as possible within the tumor mass. Each patient presented with untreated, newly diagnosed non-small cell lung cancer and received curative surgery. The specimen sequenced was lung tumor tissue. Every receptor here comes from a man aged 45-60 years with non-small cell lung cancer.

By share, this clonotype counts as medium-sized. CDR3 sequence reads: CASSPRQGTYEQYF. The DNA for the CDR3 is TGTGCCAGCAGCCCAAGACAGGGGACCTACGAGCAGTACTTC. The rearrangement uses TRBV28 and TRBJ2-7, with TRBD1 identical over 8 bases. V shed 6 bases and J 2 bases; nucleotides not matched to a gene: 6. This CDR3 contains 14 residues. Germline V lookup: CDR1 MDHEN, CDR2 SYDVKM.

This clonotype was seen many times. The rearrangement uses TRBV20-1 and TRBJ2-3, with 13 positions matching TRBD2. V shed 5 bases and J 4 bases; nucleotides not matched to a gene: 6. Germline CDR1 is DFQATT and CDR2 is SNEGSKA (reference sequence). The CDR3 has 15 residues. CDR3 in amino acids: CSASRTSGSADTQYF. The CDR3 nucleotides are TGCAGTGCTTCCCGGACTAGCGGGAGTGCAGATACGCAGTATTTT.

This clonotype is medium-sized in the sample. The chain recombines TRBV20-1 with TRBJ1-2; D gene uncertain. V shed 5 bases and J shed 3 bases, with 13 bases lying between them. The CDR3 totals 13 residues. Germline V gene lookup returns CDR1 DFQATT and CDR2 SNEGSKA (reference sequence). The DNA for the CDR3 is TGCAGTGCTCGCACAGAAATACACTATGGCTACACCTTC. The encoded protein is CSARTEIHYGYTF.

This clonotype is classed as medium-sized. The genes are TRBV28 and TRBJ1-5; 9 bases are shared with TRBD1. Looked up from germline, CDR1 is MDHEN and CDR2 is SYDVKM. The CDR3 is 19 residues long. The ends lost 6 bases at V and 1 base at J; junction bases unmatched: 16. CDR3 residues: CASSSPGQGGGLSNQPQHF. The CDR3 DNA reads TGTGCCAGCAGCTCCCCGGGACAGGGAGGGGGGTTAAGCAATCAGCCCCAGCATTTT.

This clonotype was counted many times. This chain links TRBV6-1 with TRBJ1-5; D unclear. V was pared by 5 bases and J by 3 bases, with 11 bases between. The CDR3 covers 14 residues. Germline loops: CDR1 MNHNS, CDR2 SASEGT. The DNA for the CDR3 is TGTGCCAGCAGTATGATAGGAGCCAATCAGCCCCAGCATTTT. Its protein is CASSMIGANQPQHF.

Sample share makes this clonotype medium-sized. V is TRBV18 and J is TRBJ2-7; D gene unclear. This CDR3 has 14 amino acids. The V gene's germline CDR1 is KGHSH and CDR2 LQKENI. Between the trimmed V and J ends, which lost 3 bases and 0 bases, there was a span of 9 bases. The CDR3 is CASSPGRYSYEQYF. As DNA, the CDR3 is TGTGCCAGCTCACCTGGGCGGTACTCCTACGAGCAGTACTTC.

This clonotype is medium-sized by share. DNA for the CDR3: TGTGCCAGCAACCGAGGAAGGGGATGGGACAATGAGCAGTTCTTC. Residues: CASNRGRGWDNEQFF. This sequence joins TRBV2 and TRBJ2-1, with a tentative D call TRBD1 (5 bases). Trimming shortened V by 7 bases and J by 5 bases, and 18 bases separated the two germline ends. CDR1 is SNHLY and CDR2 is FYNNEI in the germline V gene. The CDR3 covers 15 residues. The full variable domain, rest sourced from reference TRBV2 and TRBJ2-1, is EPEVTQTPSHQVTQMGQEVILRCVPISNHLYFYWYRQILGQKVEFLVSFYNNEISEKSEIFDDQFSVERPDGSNFTLKIRSTKLEDSAMYFCASNRGRGWDNEQFFGPGTRLTVL.

There are a few counts of this clonotype. The DNA for the CDR3 is TGTGCCTGCCGTCCCTGGGGTGGATACAATGAGCAGTTCTTC. This gives the protein CACRPWGGYNEQFF. The V gene is TRBV30, the J gene TRBJ2-1, with no clear D. The CDR3 sequence is 14 residues long. CDR1 is GTSNPN and CDR2 is SVGIG in the germline V gene (reference sequence). The ends were cut back, 6 bases at V and 4 bases at J, with 16 bases in the middle.

This clonotype is categorized as medium-sized. The chain links TRBV29-1 to TRBJ2-7; D is possibly TRBD1 or TRBD2 (6 bases each). This CDR3 is 14 amino acids long. Germline CDR1 and CDR2: SQVTM and ANQGSEA. V gave up 1 base and J gave up 13 bases, with 23 bases separating them. The chain's CDR3 is CSVEGGRVDAGPYF. In DNA form, the CDR3 reads TGCAGCGTTGAAGGGGGGCGGGTAGATGCGGGGCCATACTTC.

This clonotype is labeled as medium-sized (0.01 to 0.1%). J is TRBJ2-7 and V is TRBV12-3 or TRBV12-4; weak D call: TRBD2 (6 bases). The CDR3 is 13 amino acids. V was clipped by 5 bases and J by 2 bases, with 10 bases between them. The CDR3 DNA reads as TGTGCCAGCAGTGGGACTGGGACCTACGAGCAGTACTTC. This gives the protein CASSGTGTYEQYF.

This rearrangement joins TRBV6-1 to TRBJ1-2; 7 bases match TRBD1. The V gene end was trimmed by 7 bases and the J gene end by 8 bases; junction bases not matched to a gene: 7. Looked up from germline, CDR1 is MNHNS and CDR2 is SASEGT. The CDR3 contains 12 residues. In DNA form, the CDR3 reads TGTGCCAGCATCGACAGGGCGCTCGGCTACACCTTC. Encoded protein: CASIDRALGYTF.

Within the sample, this clonotype is medium-sized (0.01 to 0.1%). The gene calls are TRBV4-2 and TRBJ2-1; perhaps TRBD2 as D (6 bases). Germline lookup yields CDR1 LGHNA and CDR2 YNFKEQ. Trimming took off 4 bases at V and 1 base at J, with 17 bases between the two ends. This CDR3 region has 17 residues. The DNA for the CDR3 is TGTGCCAGCAGCCTCGGAGGGCCGCCGGGATCCTACAATGAGCAGTTCTTC. Residues: CASSLGGPPGSYNEQFF.

For this clonotype: This may be a read error, as it is one base from a much larger clone. DNA of the CDR3: TGCAGTGCTGCACTAGCGGCATCCCACACCGCGGAGCTGTTTTTT. This translates into CSAALAASHTAELFF. The chain couples TRBV20-1 to TRBJ2-2, with 8 bases identical to TRBD2. The CDR3 is 15 residues long. Germline CDR1 DFQATT, CDR2 SNEGSKA (reference sequence).